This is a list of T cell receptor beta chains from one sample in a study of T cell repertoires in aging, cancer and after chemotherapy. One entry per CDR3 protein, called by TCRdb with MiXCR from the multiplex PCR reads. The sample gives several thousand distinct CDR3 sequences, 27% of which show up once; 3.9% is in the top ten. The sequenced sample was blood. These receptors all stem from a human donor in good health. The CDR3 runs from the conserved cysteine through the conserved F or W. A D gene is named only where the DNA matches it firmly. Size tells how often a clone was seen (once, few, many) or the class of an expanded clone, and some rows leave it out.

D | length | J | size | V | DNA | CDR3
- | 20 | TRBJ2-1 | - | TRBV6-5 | TGTGCCAGCAGTTACTCGATAGGTGCTCTAGCGTCGTTATCCTACAATGAGCAGTTCTTC | CASSYSIGALASLSYNEQFF
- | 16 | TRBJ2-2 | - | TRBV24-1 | TGTGCCACCAGTAATCGGCGGGCCGTGGGACCCGGGGAGCTGTTTTTT | CATSNRRAVGPGELFF
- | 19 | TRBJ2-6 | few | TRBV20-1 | TGCAGTGCTGCCTCCATCCCGGGACTTACAGACTCTGGGGCCAACGTCCTGACTTTC | CSAASIPGLTDSGANVLTF
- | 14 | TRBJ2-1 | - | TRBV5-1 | TGCGCCAGCAGCCTGGGACCTGCCCCCAATGAGCAGTTCTTC | CASSLGPAPNEQFF
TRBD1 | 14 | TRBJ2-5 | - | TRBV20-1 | TGCAGTGCTAGGACAGGGGGGGGCCAAGAGACCCAGTACTTC | CSARTGGGQETQYF
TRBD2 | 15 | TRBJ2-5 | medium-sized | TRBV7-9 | TGTGCCAGCAGCAAACTAGCGGGAGGGCGCGAGACCCAGTACTTC | CASSKLAGGRETQYF
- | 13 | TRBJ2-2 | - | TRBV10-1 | TGCGCCAGCAGTGAGTTGGTCCCCGGGGAGCTGTTTTTT | CASSELVPGELFF
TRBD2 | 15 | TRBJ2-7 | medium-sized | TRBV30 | TGTGCCTGGAGTAAGGGGACTAGCGCCTCCTACGAGCAGTACTTC | CAWSKGTSASYEQYF
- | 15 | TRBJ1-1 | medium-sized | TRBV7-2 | TGTGCCAGCAGCTTATTTGGCCAGGGCAGAACTGAAGCTTTCTTT | CASSLFGQGRTEAFF
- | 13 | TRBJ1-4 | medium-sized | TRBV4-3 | TGCGCCAGCAGCCAAGATCGGCTGGGAAAACTGTTTTTT | CASSQDRLGKLFF
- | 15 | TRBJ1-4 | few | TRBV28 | TGTGCCAGCAGCCCCGCCCGGGACTTAAATGAAAAACTGTTTTTT | CASSPARDLNEKLFF
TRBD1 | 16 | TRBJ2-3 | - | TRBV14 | TGTGCCAGCAGCCACGACGGGACAGGGGTCGCTGATACGCAGTATTTT | CASSHDGTGVADTQYF
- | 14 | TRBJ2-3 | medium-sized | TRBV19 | TGTGCCAGTAGTATAAACTCAGACACAGATACGCAGTATTTT | CASSINSDTDTQYF
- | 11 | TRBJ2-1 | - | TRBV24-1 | TGTGCCACCAGTGGCGGGGATGAGCAGTTCTTC | CATSGGDEQFF
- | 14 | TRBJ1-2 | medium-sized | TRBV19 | TGTGCCAGTAGTCCGGGACTCACCACATATGGCTACACCTTC | CASSPGLTTYGYTF
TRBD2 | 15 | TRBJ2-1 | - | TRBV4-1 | TGCGCCAGCAGTCCACTAGCGGGAGGCGACAATGAGCAGTTCTTC | CASSPLAGGDNEQFF
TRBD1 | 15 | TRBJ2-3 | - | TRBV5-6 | TGTGCCAGCAGCCCGGACAGGCCTAGCACAGATACGCAGTATTTT | CASSPDRPSTDTQYF
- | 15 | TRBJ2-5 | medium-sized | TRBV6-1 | TGTGCCAGCAGTGAAGGAAAGGTGCGGGGAGAGACCCAGTACTTC | CASSEGKVRGETQYF
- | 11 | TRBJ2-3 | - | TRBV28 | TGTGCCAGCAGTTCTTTCGATACGCAGTATTTT | CASSSFDTQYF
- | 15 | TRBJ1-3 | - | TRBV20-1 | TGCAGTGCTAGAGATAGTCGAAGCTCTGGAAACACCATATATTTT | CSARDSRSSGNTIYF
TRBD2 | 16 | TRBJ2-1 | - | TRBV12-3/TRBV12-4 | TGTGCCAGCAGTTTAGCCGGAAGCGGGAGACACGGTGAGCAGTTCTTC | CASSLAGSGRHGEQFF
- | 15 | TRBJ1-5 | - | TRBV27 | TGTGCCAGCAGCACCAACAGGTATAGCAATCAGCCCCAGCATTTT | CASSTNRYSNQPQHF
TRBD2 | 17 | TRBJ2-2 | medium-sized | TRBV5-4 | TGTGCCAGCAGCTTCCTCGCTAGCGGGGCGAACACCGGGGAGCTGTTTTTT | CASSFLASGANTGELFF
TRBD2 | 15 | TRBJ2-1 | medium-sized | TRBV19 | TGTGCCAGTAGCGCGACTAGCGGGAGGGAGGGTGAGCAGTTCTTC | CASSATSGREGEQFF
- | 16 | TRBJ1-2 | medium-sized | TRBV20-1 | TGCAGTGTACGCCGGATTTTGACAGGCGGTTACTATGGCTACACCTTC | CSVRRILTGGYYGYTF
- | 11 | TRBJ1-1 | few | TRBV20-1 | TGCAGTGCTAGCCCCTACACTGAAGCTTTCTTT | CSASPYTEAFF
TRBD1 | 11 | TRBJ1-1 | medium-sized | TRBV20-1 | TGCAGTGCGGGAGACAGGGGCCGAGCTTTCTTT | CSAGDRGRAFF
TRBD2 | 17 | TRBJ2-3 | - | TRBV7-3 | TGTGCCAGCAGCCTTGGAGGGGAGGGACTAGCGCGAGATACGCAGTATTTT | CASSLGGEGLARDTQYF
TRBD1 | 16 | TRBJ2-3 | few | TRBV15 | TGTGCCACCAGCAGACGCGGACAGGGAGGCACAGATACGCAGTATTTT | CATSRRGQGGTDTQYF